Following are 27 T cell receptor beta chains from one sample sequenced in a study of molecular identifiers for immune sequencing clone quantification. TCRdb ran MiXCR on the PCR reads and lists one entry per CDR3 protein. The profile covers about half a million distinct CDR3 sequences, with roughly a fifth appearing a single time and about 0.8% taken by the ten largest. Sequencing was performed on naive CD8+ T cells from blood, with Jurkat cell RNA spiked in. Sample subset: FACS-sorted CD8+CD4-CCR7+CD45RA+ naive T cells. These receptors were collected from a human donor in good health. Some libraries in this study had Jurkat cell RNA spiked in.

The gene calls are TRBV2 and TRBJ1-2, with D possibly TRBD1 on 6 matching bases. Per the germline V gene, CDR1 is SNHLY and CDR2 is FYNNEI. V was pared by 8 bases and J by 6 bases, with 19 bases between. CDR3 length equals 14 residues. Here the CDR3 reads CASFDQGYVHGYTF. The CDR3 DNA follows: TGTGCCAGCTTTGATCAGGGGTACGTCCATGGCTACACCTTC.

The rearrangement links TRBV4-3 to TRBJ1-2, with a weak D call TRBD1 (5 bases). The germline V gene encodes CDR1 LGHNA and CDR2 YSLEER. The CDR3 extends over 14 amino acids. V lost 4 bases and J lost 5, with 14 bases in between. CDR3 DNA sequence: TGCGCCAGCAGCCCAGGGACGGGAAAATATGGCTACACCTTC. The encoded protein is CASSPGTGKYGYTF.

Concerning this clonotype itself: A junction end diverges from the germline sequence, so it may reflect a read error. The J gene is TRBJ1-5, the V gene TRBV2, with 8 bases identical to TRBD1. The V gene's germline CDR1 is SNHLY and CDR2 FYNNEI. The CDR3 is made up of 16 amino acids. CDR3 DNA sequence: TGTGTCAGCCGAGGGGGTTCAGGGGGCTTAGGGCAGCCCCAGCATTTT. Its protein product is CVSRGGSGGLGQPQHF.

This clonotype appeared a few times. The rearrangement links TRBV6-1 to TRBJ1-1; TRBD1 might be the D (6 bases). V lost 10 bases and J lost 3, with 15 bases in between. The CDR3 contains 13 residues. Per the germline V gene, CDR1 is MNHNS and CDR2 is SASEGT. CDR3 sequence reads: CATRGGADTEAFF. As DNA, the CDR3 is TGTGCCACCCGCGGGGGCGCGGACACTGAAGCTTTCTTT.

This clonotype was observed many times. The chain recombines TRBV14 with TRBJ2-7; 7 nucleotides align to TRBD1. The CDR3 has 16 amino acids. CDR1 SGHDN and CDR2 FVKESK come from the germline V gene. The trim removed 0 bases at V and 3 bases at J, leaving 8 bases unmatched. The CDR3 reads CASSQDLSGGIYEQYF. CDR3 nucleotides: TGTGCCAGCAGCCAAGATTTGTCAGGGGGTATCTACGAGCAGTACTTC.

This clonotype was seen many times. V and J are TRBV3-1 and TRBJ2-7, with D possibly being TRBD2 (6 bases). V shed 4 bases and J shed 5 bases, with 15 bases lying between them. CDR1 and CDR2 (germline): LGHDT, YNNKEL (reference sequence). The CDR3 contains 14 residues. DNA for the CDR3: TGTGCCAGCAGCCGTCGAAGTCTAGCGCACGAGCAGTACTTC. As protein: CASSRRSLAHEQYF.

V is TRBV14 and J is TRBJ2-7; 8 nucleotides line up with TRBD1. The CDR3 has 15 residues. The germline gives CDR1 SGHDN, CDR2 FVKESK. The ends lost 3 bases at V and 1 base at J; junction bases unmatched: 5. The CDR3: CASSQDRVWSYEQYF. CDR3 DNA: TGTGCCAGCAGCCAGGACAGGGTCTGGTCCTACGAGCAGTACTTC.

This clonotype was counted at least ten times. This chain uses TRBV29-1 with TRBJ2-7; TRBD1 matches at 8 bases. CDR1 is SQVTM, CDR2 ANQGSEA, per germline. Trimming took 6 bases from V and 0 from J; bases not matched to a gene: 13. The CDR3 covers 16 residues. The CDR3 protein is CSVSGGGRRSSYEQYF. CDR3 DNA sequence: TGCAGCGTATCAGGGGGCGGGCGGCGGAGCTCCTACGAGCAGTACTTC.

This clonotype was counted ten times or more. J is TRBJ1-4 and V is TRBV21-1. TRBV21-1 corresponds to a pseudogene. The CDR3 consists of 13 residues. The CDR3 is CASRNTVNEKLFF. The CDR3 region has the DNA TGTGCCAGCAGGAATACAGTAAATGAAAAACTGTTTTTT.

This clonotype occurred once. This could be a read error, since a much larger clone is one nucleotide away. This chain connects TRBV4-3 to TRBJ1-1; weak D call: TRBD1 (6 bases). The germline CDR1 and CDR2 sequences are LGHNA and YSLEER. The length of the CDR3 is 14 residues. CDR3 sequence: CASGQGQRGTEAFF. As DNA, the CDR3 is TGCGCCAGCGGCCAAGGACAGAGGGGGACTGAAGCTTTCTTT.

To note about this clonotype: This may stem from a read error, because a much larger clone lies one nucleotide away. This chain joins TRBV6-5 and TRBJ2-7; D unresolved. Germline V gene data show CDR1 as MNHEY and CDR2 as SVGAGI. V was pared by 0 bases and J by 5 bases, with 14 bases between. CDR3 length equals 15 residues. The CDR3 region is CASSYSVDGTHEQYF. The CDR3 DNA reads TGTGCCAGCAGTTACTCAGTGGACGGAACCCACGAGCAGTACTTC.

This CDR3 reads CASSISGDTSYEQYF. In DNA form, the CDR3 reads TGTGCCAGTAGTATTTCGGGGGACACCTCCTACGAGCAGTACTTC. This chain connects TRBV19 to TRBJ2-7; D could derive from TRBD1 or TRBD2 (6 bases each). There are 15 residues in the CDR3. The V gene lost 3 bases and the J gene lost 0 bases, with 12 bases spanning the gap. Germline CDR1 and CDR2: LNHDA and SQIVND (reference sequence).

This clonotype occurred many times. This chain links TRBV12-3 or TRBV12-4 with TRBJ1-1; D uncertain. V dropped 6 bases and J dropped 0 bases, with 8 bases sitting between them. The CDR3 covers 13 residues. The CDR3 here is CASSSYMNTEAFF. DNA for the CDR3: TGTGCCAGCAGCTCTTACATGAACACTGAAGCTTTCTTT.

The rearrangement uses TRBV7-6 and TRBJ2-1; 7 bases map to TRBD2. V lost 5 bases to trimming and J lost 5 bases; unmatched junction nucleotides: 15. This CDR3 has 17 amino acids. CDR1 and CDR2 (germline): SGHVS, FNYEAQ. In DNA form, the CDR3 reads TGTGCCAGCAGCCCCGACTTTGCGGGAGCTACGAACAATGAGCAGTTCTTC. Protein: CASSPDFAGATNNEQFF.

This clonotype was detected a few times. A much larger clone lies a single base off, so this may be a read error. The chain joins TRBV4-1 to TRBJ1-5; D unresolved. The CDR3 has 14 residues. The germline CDR1 and CDR2 sequences are MGHRA and YSYEKL. CDR3 in DNA: TGCGCCAGCGGCCAAGATGAAATGGTACAGCCCCAGCATTTT. Its translation: CASGQDEMVQPQHF.

The V gene is TRBV19, the J gene TRBJ1-1; 8 nucleotides align to TRBD1. CDR3 size: 17 residues. Trimming cost V 3 bases and J 3 bases; bases outside gene matches: 12. Germline V gene data show CDR1 as LNHDA and CDR2 as SQIVND (reference sequence). CDR3 in amino acids: CASSISGTGTFHTEAFF. Written as DNA, the CDR3 is TGTGCCAGTAGTATTTCCGGGACAGGTACTTTTCACACTGAAGCTTTCTTT.

This clonotype was seen many times. The V gene is TRBV6-5, the J gene TRBJ2-3, with unresolved D. Germline lookup yields CDR1 MNHEY and CDR2 SVGAGI. The V end was cut by 5 bases, the J end by 5 bases, with 11 bases between. The CDR3 is 13 amino acids. The DNA of the CDR3 is TGTGCCAGCAGTCCCGGAATTGGAGATACGCAGTATTTT. Its protein is CASSPGIGDTQYF.

This clonotype was detected many times. The J gene is TRBJ1-3, the V gene TRBV3-1, with D uncertain. Looked up from germline, CDR1 is LGHDT and CDR2 is YNNKEL (reference sequence). The V and J ends lost 0 bases and 1 base respectively, with 7 bases between them. The CDR3 contains 15 residues. The CDR3 coding sequence is TGTGCCAGCAGCCAAGATTATCGATCTGGAAACACCATATATTTT. Translation gives CASSQDYRSGNTIYF.

This clonotype was detected ten times or more. The chain is built from TRBV28 and TRBJ2-5; D unresolved. Trimming removed 3 bases at V and 1 base at J, with 6 bases between. The CDR3 is 13 amino acids. Germline V gene data show CDR1 as MDHEN and CDR2 as SYDVKM. The CDR3 DNA follows: TGTGCCAGCAGTTTGAGTGTCCAAGAGACCCAGTACTTC. Residues: CASSLSVQETQYF.

This chain connects TRBV28 to TRBJ1-2; 9 bases are a match to TRBD1. CDR1 and CDR2 (germline): MDHEN, SYDVKM. J gave up 9 bases and V 5 bases, and 22 bases lay outside the gene matches. The CDR3 runs 18 residues. This chain's CDR3 is CASSVRMKSTGGLYSYTF. The CDR3, as DNA: TGTGCCAGCAGTGTTCGTATGAAGAGTACAGGGGGCTTATATAGCTACACCTTC.

This clonotype has more than one count but fewer than ten. This may come from a read error, since a much larger clone is one base off. The chain links TRBV14 to TRBJ2-1; D is unresolved. The length of the CDR3 is 13 residues. Germline assignment: CDR1 SGHDN and CDR2 FVKESK. The CDR3 DNA follows: TGTGTCAGCAGCCCAGTCCCCTGGTTCGAGCAGTTCTTC. The encoded protein is CVSSPVPWFEQFF.

The V and J genes are TRBV5-3 and TRBJ2-3; D not resolved. TRBV5-3 has ORF status, its function being uncertain. The CDR3 extends over 14 amino acids. V dropped 8 bases and J dropped 4 bases, with 17 bases sitting between them. The CDR3 reads CASSESRSPDTQYF. In DNA form, the CDR3 reads TGTGCCAGCAGCGAATCTAGGTCCCCAGATACGCAGTATTTT.

The rearrangement uses TRBV9 and TRBJ2-1; no clear D. This CDR3 has 15 amino acids. V lost 0 bases, J lost 2 bases, and 9 bases lay in between. Germline CDR1 is SGDLS and CDR2 is YYNGEE. The CDR3 region is CASSVGASPYNEQFF. The CDR3 nucleotides are TGTGCCAGCAGCGTAGGTGCGAGCCCCTACAATGAGCAGTTCTTC.

With respect to this clonotype: An end of the junction does not agree with germline; a read error may underlie this. The chain uses TRBV9 and TRBJ2-5; maybe TRBD2 (6 bases). Germline CDR1 reads SGDLS; CDR2 reads YYNGEE. CDR3 length: 15 amino acids. This CDR3 is CAGSGSGPKLETQYF. The CDR3 region has the DNA TGTGCCGGCAGCGGGTCGGGACCGAAGCTGGAGACCCAGTACTTC.

Regarding this clonotype: This could be a read error, since a much larger clone is one nucleotide away. The rearrangement uses TRBV20-1 and TRBJ2-3; tentatively, D is TRBD2 (5 bases). Germline CDR1 and CDR2: DFQATT and SNEGSKA (reference sequence). This CDR3 contains 15 residues. The CDR3 loop reads CSASHLKRGGDTQCF. CDR3 coding DNA: TGCAGTGCTAGCCACCTCAAACGGGGTGGAGATACGCAGTGTTTT.

This clonotype was observed at least ten times. V and J are TRBV27 and TRBJ2-7, with TRBD1 identical over 9 bases. This CDR3 contains 13 residues. Germline CDR1 and CDR2: MNHEY and SMNVEV (reference sequence). V lost 6 bases and J lost 3; bases outside the gene matches: 3. CDR3 sequence reads: CASSWTGDYEQYF. The CDR3 bases are TGTGCCAGCAGCTGGACAGGGGACTACGAGCAGTACTTC.

For this clonotype: The junction differs from germline at one of its ends, possibly a read error. The chain carries TRBV27 and TRBJ2-3; unclear D gene. The CDR3 totals 12 residues. Germline V CDR1 and CDR2: MNHEY, SMNVEV (reference sequence). CDR3 DNA sequence: TGTGCCGGCAGTAGGGCCCTAGATCCGCAGTATTTT. It encodes CAGSRALDPQYF.